The 19 T cell receptor beta chains below were found in one sample sequenced in a study of cytomegalovirus exposure and HLA in healthy donors. Profiling relied on immunoSEQ multiplex PCR, and the TCRdb table lists in-frame clones only, not all of them. The sample has under 150,000 clones; around 87% are singletons. Sequenced material: PBMCs. The receptors stem from a young man in good health and CMV-seropositive.

The V call is TRBV7-9, the J call TRBJ2-7, with TRBD2 matching over 8 bases. The CDR3 sequence is 16 residues long. After removal of 1 base from V and 5 bases from J, the junction contained 10 bases not matched to a gene. Looked up from germline, CDR1 is SEHNR and CDR2 is FQNEAQ (reference sequence). CDR3 in DNA: TGTGCCAGCAGCTTAGTGGGGAGCGGGAGCCGTAACGAGCAGTACTTC. It encodes CASSLVGSGSRNEQYF.

The chain has TRBV27 and TRBJ2-1, with TRBD2 matching 14 bases. There are 16 residues in the CDR3. V lost 5 bases to trimming and J lost 8 bases; unmatched junction nucleotides: 8. Germline assignment: CDR1 MNHEY and CDR2 SMNVEV (reference sequence). CDR3 nucleotides: TGTGCCAGCAGTCAGACTAGCGGGAGGGCCAGGGATGAGCAGTTCTTC. It translates to CASSQTSGRARDEQFF.

The chain uses TRBV2 and TRBJ2-7; D possibly corresponds to TRBD2 (6 bases). The CDR3 is 13 amino acids. Germline assignment: CDR1 SNHLY and CDR2 FYNNEI. Trimming pared 8 bases from V and 0 bases from J, leaving 11 bases between. CDR3 region: CASQGLTSYEQYF. In DNA form, the CDR3 reads TGTGCCAGCCAGGGACTGACCTCCTACGAGCAGTACTTC.

The chain recombines TRBV6-5 with TRBJ1-5; D not resolved. V gave up 0 bases and J gave up 6 bases, with 6 bases separating them. Germline CDR1 is MNHEY and CDR2 is SVGAGI. This CDR3 is 13 amino acids long. CDR3 residues: CASSYSVGQPQHF. CDR3 bases: TGTGCCAGCAGTTACTCCGTCGGTCAGCCCCAGCATTTT.

The chain couples TRBV5-1 to TRBJ1-1; TRBD1 matches 9 bases. CDR1 and CDR2 (germline): SGHRS, YFSETQ. V was clipped by 4 bases and J by 4 bases; unmatched bases: 20. This CDR3 is 19 amino acids long. The chain's CDR3 is CASSRPTRDRVSFGTEAFF. The CDR3 DNA is TGCGCCAGCAGCCGTCCGACCAGGGACAGGGTCTCGTTCGGCACTGAAGCTTTCTTT.

V usage is TRBV6-1 and J usage is TRBJ1-6, with D possibly matching TRBD1 (5 bases). Germline V gene sequence: CDR1 MNHNS, CDR2 SASEGT. The V end was cut by 6 bases, the J end by 10 bases, with 16 bases between. This CDR3 is built from 14 residues. The CDR3 DNA is TGTGCCAGCAGGTCAGGCCAGGGATGGTCACCCCTCCACTTT. It is translated as CASRSGQGWSPLHF.

The chain couples TRBV23-1 to TRBJ2-7; 7 bases agree with TRBD2. TRBV23-1 is filed as an ORF, its function uncertain. After removal of 8 bases from V and 4 bases from J, the junction contained 29 bases not matched to a gene. The CDR3 consists of 20 residues. CDR3 sequence (DNA): TGCGCCAGCGGTGGACCGTTGGGGGGGGAAAAAGCCAAGAGGAATTACGAGCAGTACTTC. Its protein product is CASGGPLGGEKAKRNYEQYF.

The DNA of the CDR3 is TGTGCCTCGGGGACAGGGGGCAACTCTGGAAACACCATATATTTT. This sequence encodes CASGTGGNSGNTIYF. The chain joins TRBV5-4 to TRBJ1-3; 12 bases match TRBD1. The CDR3 covers 15 residues. Per germline, CDR1 SGHNT and CDR2 YYREEE (reference sequence). J gave up 0 bases and V 10 bases, and 5 bases lay outside the gene matches.

The CDR3 region is CAIRDQGLAGKGYEQYF. The DNA for the CDR3 is TGTGCCATCAGGGATCAGGGACTAGCGGGAAAGGGCTACGAGCAGTACTTC. The chain is built from TRBV10-3 and TRBJ2-7; 13 positions match TRBD2. With 6 bases clipped from V and 3 bases from J, the junction kept 11 bases outside the gene matches. This CDR3 comprises 17 residues. Looked up from germline, CDR1 is ENHRY and CDR2 is SYGVKD.

The chain is built from TRBV7-9 and TRBJ1-6, with D maybe TRBD1 (6 bases). The V gene lost 1 base and the J gene lost 9 bases, with 10 bases spanning the gap. Germline lookup yields CDR1 SEHNR and CDR2 FQNEAQ (reference sequence). This CDR3 has 14 amino acids. CDR3 region: CASSLGRRGSPLHF. The CDR3 DNA reads as TGTGCCAGCAGCTTAGGCCGCAGGGGTTCACCCCTCCACTTT.

The gene calls are TRBV15 and TRBJ1-1; 9 bases agree with TRBD1. Trimming removed 3 bases from V and 1 base from J; junction bases left unmatched: 3. Germline V gene sequence: CDR1 LNHNV, CDR2 YYDKDF (reference sequence). The CDR3 length is 15 residues. The CDR3 sequence: CATSRTGQGNTEAFF. The CDR3 region has the DNA TGTGCCACCAGCAGGACGGGACAGGGGAACACTGAAGCTTTCTTT. The whole variable domain, filled in from reference TRBV15 and TRBJ1-1, reads DAMVIQNPRYQVTQFGKPVTLSCSQTLNHNVMYWYQQKSSQAPKLLFHYYDKDFNNEADTPDNFQSRRPNTSFCFLDIRSPGLGDTAMYLCATSRTGQGNTEAFFGQGTRLTVV.

This clone has a handful of counts. The V call is TRBV5-1, the J call TRBJ2-7, with a tentative D call TRBD1 (5 bases). Trimming pared 0 bases from V and 3 bases from J, leaving 7 bases between. Germline V CDR1 and CDR2: SGHRS, YFSETQ. This CDR3 has 13 amino acids. The DNA of the CDR3 is TGCGCCAGCAGCTTGGGACAGCTCTACGAGCAGTACTTC. Its protein is CASSLGQLYEQYF.

The V call is TRBV19, the J call TRBJ1-5; TRBD1 might be the D (6 bases). The ends were cut back, 6 bases at V and 1 base at J, with 13 bases in the middle. The germline CDR1 and CDR2 sequences are LNHDA and SQIVND (reference sequence). The CDR3 has 15 residues. CDR3 region: CASSVGTLSNQPQHF. The CDR3 DNA is TGTGCCAGTAGCGTCGGGACACTCAGCAATCAGCCCCAGCATTTT.

The chain uses TRBV6-6 and TRBJ1-6; D is ambiguous. With 6 bases removed from V and 12 bases from J, the gap between germline ends came to 21 bases. The germline gives CDR1 MNHNY, CDR2 SVGAGI (reference sequence). The CDR3 covers 15 residues. The CDR3 loop reads CASSRISGPTGPLHF. The DNA for the CDR3 is TGTGCCAGCAGCCGAATATCTGGCCCGACGGGACCCCTCCACTTT.

The V and J genes are TRBV6-6 and TRBJ2-7, with a possible D match to TRBD2 (7 bases). The V end lost 5 bases, the J end lost 7 bases, and 12 bases lay between the germline ends. Germline V gives CDR1 MNHNY, CDR2 SVGAGI (reference sequence). CDR3 length: 12 residues. The DNA for the CDR3 is TGTGCCAGCAGTGTGGGAGGGGGGGAGCAGTACTTC. This codes for CASSVGGGEQYF.

The chain employs TRBV5-5 and TRBJ2-7; D gene ambiguous. Germline assignment: CDR1 SGHKS and CDR2 YYEKEE (reference sequence). V shed 2 bases and J shed 2 bases, with 14 bases lying between them. The length of the CDR3 is 15 residues. Here the CDR3 DNA reads TGTGCCAGCAGCTTTACTTCACTTTTCACCTACGAGCAGTACTTC. Encoded protein: CASSFTSLFTYEQYF. Full variable domain (rest looked up from reference TRBV5-5 and TRBJ2-7): DAGVTQSPTHLIKTRGQQVTLRCSPISGHKSVSWYQQVLGQGPQFIFQYYEKEERGRGNFPDRFSARQFPNYSSELNVNALLLGDSALYLCASSFTSLFTYEQYFGPGTRLTVT.

The chain combines TRBV5-1 with TRBJ2-7, with 7 bases matching TRBD2. Per the germline V gene, CDR1 is SGHRS and CDR2 is YFSETQ. Germline trimming cut 4 bases from V and 2 bases from J; bases unmatched to any gene: 6. The CDR3 covers 14 residues. CDR3 protein: CASSLTSETYEQYF. CDR3 nucleotide sequence: TGCGCCAGCAGCCTCACTAGCGAGACCTACGAGCAGTACTTC.

J is TRBJ1-2 and V is TRBV28, with 9 bases fitting TRBD1. The CDR3 consists of 15 residues. Losses at the gene ends were 8 bases for V and 8 bases for J; bases not matched to a gene: 15. The germline CDR1 and CDR2 sequences are MDHEN and SYDVKM. The CDR3 DNA is TGTGCCAGCGGGGAATGGAAACAGGGGGCGGGCGGCTACACCTTC. Its translation is CASGEWKQGAGGYTF.

As DNA, the CDR3 is TGTGCCAGCAGCCAAACGGGGACAGCCAACTCTGGAAACACCATATATTTT. Protein product: CASSQTGTANSGNTIYF. This chain connects TRBV4-2 to TRBJ1-3, with TRBD1 identical over 7 bases. CDR3 size: 17 residues. CDR1 LGHNA and CDR2 YNFKEQ come from the germline V gene. V lost 2 bases and J lost 0; bases outside the gene matches: 7.